The T cell receptor (beta chain) described here comes from a study of blood T cell repertoires in COVID-19. Across the study: Collection of acute and convalescent COVID-19 samples took place in the United States, Italy and Spain. The analysed material was cDNA or gDNA that came from T cells, B-cell-depleted T cells, or PBMCs.

Repertoires were generated with immunoSEQ multiplex PCR, while TCRdb's copy carries only in-frame clones and drops some. The table records about 170,000 clones, about four fifths of them present only once. The germline V gene encodes CDR1 SNHLY and CDR2 FYNNEI. The CDR3 consists of 10 residues. V lost 6 bases, J lost 9 bases, and 6 bases lay in between. The receptor comes from an elderly woman with acute or convalescent COVID-19. The specimen was peripheral blood. V usage is TRBV2 and J usage is TRBJ2-1, with D perhaps matching TRBD2 (6 bases). CDR3 nucleotide sequence: TGTGCCAGCAGGCGGGGTGAGCAGTTCTTC. It yields the protein CASRRGEQFF.